Listed below are T cell receptor beta chains from one sample, sequenced in a study of monozygotic twins with inflammatory bowel disease. TCRdb reanalyzed the 5' RACE reads and collapses them to one entry per CDR3 protein, without DNA. Its clone listing holds about 450,000 distinct CDR3 sequences. Sequencing was carried out using blood. These receptor sequences come from a human donor with ulcerative colitis or Crohn's disease, or a healthy co-twin of an affected twin (not recorded which). Both conserved end residues are part of each CDR3. The order of the fields is V gene, J gene, CDR3 protein.

v_gene: TRBV14; j_gene: TRBJ2-2; CDR3aa: CASSQTGGPIGELFF
v_gene: TRBV5-1; j_gene: TRBJ2-3; CDR3aa: CACRINAFPTDTQYF
v_gene: TRBV2; j_gene: TRBJ2-3; CDR3aa: CASRLEQRTDTQYF
v_gene: TRBV25-1; j_gene: TRBJ1-5; CDR3aa: CASSEGNQPQHF
v_gene: TRBV5-6; j_gene: TRBJ1-2; CDR3aa: CASSLKGDSLYGYTF
v_gene: TRBV6-5; j_gene: TRBJ2-1; CDR3aa: CASSYGTSGRGEQFF
v_gene: TRBV10-3; j_gene: TRBJ2-7; CDR3aa: CAISESGGTGGYEQYF
v_gene: TRBV20-1; j_gene: TRBJ1-3; CDR3aa: CSAPGTGSSGNTIYF
v_gene: TRBV19; j_gene: TRBJ2-1; CDR3aa: CASGRDFPYNEQFF
v_gene: TRBV3-1; j_gene: TRBJ1-2; CDR3aa: CASSQVWDYGYTF
v_gene: TRBV19; j_gene: TRBJ1-2; CDR3aa: CASSAGQPYGYTF
v_gene: TRBV5-5; j_gene: TRBJ1-4; CDR3aa: CASSETGTNEKLFF
v_gene: TRBV6-1; j_gene: TRBJ2-3; CDR3aa: CASSRRTDPTDTQYF
v_gene: TRBV20-1; j_gene: TRBJ2-4; CDR3aa: CSAARPQGIQYF
v_gene: TRBV7-2; j_gene: TRBJ2-5; CDR3aa: CASSLRAIQETQYF
v_gene: TRBV5-1; j_gene: TRBJ2-6; CDR3aa: CASRPSSGANVLTF
v_gene: TRBV7-3; j_gene: TRBJ2-2; CDR3aa: CASSLNRQGASGELFF
v_gene: TRBV28; j_gene: TRBJ2-5; CDR3aa: CASLLAGGQETQYF
v_gene: TRBV4-1; j_gene: TRBJ2-2; CDR3aa: CASSQDKARGSTGELFF
v_gene: TRBV5-6; j_gene: TRBJ2-4; CDR3aa: CASSLRQGLAKNIQYF
v_gene: TRBV7-2; j_gene: TRBJ2-1; CDR3aa: CASSSRREGAQFF
v_gene: TRBV12-3/TRBV12-4; j_gene: TRBJ2-5; CDR3aa: CGSSLHGETQYF
v_gene: TRBV5-5; j_gene: TRBJ2-7; CDR3aa: CASSLGAGVNSKDNEQYF
v_gene: TRBV5-1; j_gene: TRBJ2-5; CDR3aa: CASSLSIAGEETQYF
v_gene: TRBV7-2; j_gene: TRBJ1-6; CDR3aa: CASRPPGQGLGSPLHF
v_gene: TRBV2; j_gene: TRBJ1-5; CDR3aa: CASKKLRGGNQPQHF
v_gene: TRBV20-1; j_gene: TRBJ1-4; CDR3aa: CSARDPGGGERMFF
v_gene: TRBV19; j_gene: TRBJ1-5; CDR3aa: CASSITVGTGSQPQHF
v_gene: TRBV20-1; j_gene: TRBJ2-5; CDR3aa: CSARDLRETQYF
v_gene: TRBV7-6; j_gene: TRBJ1-6; CDR3aa: CASSLASGDSPLHF
v_gene: TRBV7-9; j_gene: TRBJ2-2; CDR3aa: CASTPGRTGELFF
v_gene: TRBV4-2; j_gene: TRBJ2-7; CDR3aa: CASSQDWSQGGRNEQYF
v_gene: TRBV20-1; j_gene: TRBJ2-7; CDR3aa: CSARDLARGAYEQYF
v_gene: TRBV27; j_gene: TRBJ2-1; CDR3aa: CASSFGGAAYNEQFF
v_gene: TRBV5-6; j_gene: TRBJ2-1; CDR3aa: CASSPRYNEQFF
v_gene: TRBV5-1; j_gene: TRBJ2-3; CDR3aa: CASSLRYHADTQYF
v_gene: TRBV4-2; j_gene: TRBJ2-3; CDR3aa: CASSQDPSAIADTQYF
v_gene: TRBV24-1; j_gene: TRBJ2-1; CDR3aa: CATSEGGDNEQFF
v_gene: TRBV6-2/TRBV6-3; j_gene: TRBJ2-1; CDR3aa: CASSKGDRVSLKQFF
v_gene: TRBV5-5; j_gene: TRBJ2-1; CDR3aa: CASSLWVLSYNEQFF
v_gene: TRBV3-1; j_gene: TRBJ2-5; CDR3aa: CASSQGTSGGAQETQYF